The entry that follows covers one TCR beta chain sequence. Its antigen is still unknown. This specimen belongs to a study of vaccination and CD4 T cells after COVID-19. Study as a whole: Recovered-phase convalescent patients showed SARS-CoV-2 positivity by nasal swab PCR; roughly ten were mild, one severe. Each of the control cultures got a CEFX pool, an HIV-1 Nef pool, or no peptide.

Treatment specified: approximately 9-day PBMC culture with coronavirus spike peptide pools or control peptides (ViraFEST assay). The ViraFEST method relied on peptide pools to expand antigen-specific T cells, followed by TCR sequencing. Cultured CD4+ T cell DNA underwent sequencing with the Oncomine TCR Beta short-read assay. TCRdb analysed the PCR reads with MiXCR anew, one entry per CDR3 protein. The table records roughly 2,000 distinct CDR3 sequences, 25% to 30% of them present only once. Germline assignment: CDR1 SGHVS and CDR2 FQNEAQ. The V segment lost 5 bases and the J segment 7 bases; nucleotides outside the gene matches: 11. This CDR3 is 15 amino acids long.

This TCR came from a human donor who had recovered from COVID-19. The chain carries TRBV7-8 and TRBJ1-2; TRBD1 matches 9 bases. Specimen: CD4+ T cells from blood, cultured in vitro, collected after SARS-CoV-2 vaccination. CDR3 region: CASSPRQGGLSGYTF. The DNA for the CDR3 is TGTGCCAGCAGCCCAAGACAGGGGGGTCTCAGTGGCTACACCTTC.